This T cell receptor (beta chain) is drawn from a study of vaccination and CD4 T cells after COVID-19. Treatment reported: roughly 10-day PBMC culture with coronavirus spike peptide pools or control peptides (ViraFEST assay). The unexposed donor's CD4+ T cells were collected before the COVID-19 pandemic (2011-2018). Four cold-coronavirus spikes, along with SARS-CoV-2 S/N, were used to probe unexposed-donor CD4+ T cells, cells permitting. With regard to this clonotype: The antigen is not known.

The CDR3 totals 16 residues. Per germline, CDR1 SGHTA and CDR2 FQGNSA. V shed 5 bases and J 0 bases; nucleotides not matched to a gene: 8. Cultured CD4+ T-cell DNA underwent Oncomine TCR Beta short-read sequencing. Each CDR3 protein is one row after TCRdb ran MiXCR on the PCR reads. Among more than 2,000 distinct CDR3 sequences listed, roughly 20% were seen once. This chain connects TRBV7-2 to TRBJ2-7; TRBD2 aligns across 9 bases. Sample: CD4+ T cells from blood, cultured in vitro. This clonotype was obtained from a human donor in good health. In DNA form, the CDR3 reads TGTGCCAGCAGCGCGTGGGGGACTAGCCACTCCTACGAGCAGTACTTC. Translating it yields CASSAWGTSHSYEQYF.